A selection of T cell receptor beta chains follows, all from one sample in a study of regulatory T cells in long-lasting Graves disease. TCRdb reanalysed the multiplex PCR reads using MiXCR and keeps one entry per CDR3 protein. The sample holds approximately 400,000 distinct CDR3 sequences, 20% to 25% seen once. This specimen was peripheral blood mononuclear cells (PBMCs), taken when the disease was refractory, from a patient treated with antithyroid drugs. These receptors originate from a woman between 40 and 55 years old with Graves disease. The CDR3 runs from the conserved cysteine through the conserved F or W. The D gene is left open where the match is weak. The size entry is marked missing in some rows and otherwise reads once, few, many or a size class.

>TRBV4-1|TRBJ1-5|NA|TRBD1
TGCGCCAGCAGCCAGGGACAGCCGAATCAGCCCCAGCATTTT
CASSQGQPNQPQHF
>TRBV20-1|TRBJ1-1|few|NA
TGCAGCGGCACCGAAGAACGCTCTTTCTTT
CSGTEERSFF
>TRBV12-3/TRBV12-4|TRBJ1-2|many|NA
TGTGCCAGCACTGCCAGGAGGCTAACTAACTATGGCTACACCTTC
CASTARRLTNYGYTF
>TRBV15|TRBJ1-1|NA|NA
TGTGCCACCAGCAGAGACCTCGGGTGGGGGGTCACTGAAGCTTTCTTT
CATSRDLGWGVTEAFF
>TRBV5-1|TRBJ1-1|NA|NA
TGCGCCAGCAGCTTGCAGACCGCTTTTCTTAACACTGAAGCTTTCTTT
CASSLQTAFLNTEAFF
>TRBV28|TRBJ1-6|many|TRBD1
TGTGCCAGCAGTAGCCCTAGGGACAGTCATTCACCCCTCCACTTT
CASSSPRDSHSPLHF
>TRBV11-2|TRBJ2-5|few|NA
TGTGCCAGCAGGCGACCGGGACTTTCCCAAGAGACCCAGTACTTC
CASRRPGLSQETQYF
>TRBV11-2|TRBJ1-4|NA|NA
TGTGCCAGCAGCTTTCTCTCAGGGGCGGGGGAAAAACTGTTTTTT
CASSFLSGAGEKLFF
>TRBV14|TRBJ2-5|once|NA
TGTGCCAGCTCACCCCCTGGGGGGCCCACCGGCCAAGAGACCCAGTACTTC
CASSPPGGPTGQETQYF
>TRBV29-1|TRBJ2-3|NA|NA
TGCAGCGTTGATTTCCCGGGTAATCCAGATACGCAGTATTTT
CSVDFPGNPDTQYF